This T cell receptor beta chain was obtained from a study of cytomegalovirus exposure and HLA in healthy donors. This clone is a singleton in its sample. At one boundary the junction diverges from the germline segment, which might be a read error. The sample holds other DNA sequences that translate to the same CDR3. PCR used 60 Vbeta primers and 13 Jbeta primers. Measured with immunoSEQ multiplex PCR; TCRdb has only the in-frame clones, and not every one. This sample has approximately 220,000 clones, with around 83% found just once. Sequenced: PBMCs. The receptor was derived from a girl aged 10 to 17 in good health and CMV-seronegative.

As DNA, the CDR3 is TGCGCCAGCAGTCCGCCTATTACTAGCGCTACCTACAATGAGCAGTTCTTC. It codes for CASSPPITSATYNEQFF. The chain has TRBV7-9 and TRBJ2-1; 7 bases are a match to TRBD2. Germline V CDR1 and CDR2: SEHNR, FQNEAQ (reference sequence). CDR3 length: 17 residues. The whole variable domain, filled in from reference TRBV7-9 and TRBJ2-1, reads DTGVSQNPRHKITKRGQNVTFRCDPISEHNRLYWYRQTLGQGPEFLTYFQNEAQLEKSRLLSDRFSAERPKGSFSTLEIQRTEQGDSAMYLCASSPPITSATYNEQFFGPGTRLTVL.